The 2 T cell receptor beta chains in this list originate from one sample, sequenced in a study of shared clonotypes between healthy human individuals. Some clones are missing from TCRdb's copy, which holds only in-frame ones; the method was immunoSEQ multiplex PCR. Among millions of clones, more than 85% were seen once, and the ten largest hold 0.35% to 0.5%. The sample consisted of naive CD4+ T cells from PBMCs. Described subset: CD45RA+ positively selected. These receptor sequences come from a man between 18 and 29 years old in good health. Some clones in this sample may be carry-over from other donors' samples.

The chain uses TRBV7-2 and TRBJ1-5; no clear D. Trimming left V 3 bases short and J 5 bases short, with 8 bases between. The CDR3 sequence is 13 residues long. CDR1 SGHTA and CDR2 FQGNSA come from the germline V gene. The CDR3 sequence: CASSFVNDQPQHF. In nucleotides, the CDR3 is TGTGCCAGCAGCTTCGTTAACGATCAGCCCCAGCATTTT.

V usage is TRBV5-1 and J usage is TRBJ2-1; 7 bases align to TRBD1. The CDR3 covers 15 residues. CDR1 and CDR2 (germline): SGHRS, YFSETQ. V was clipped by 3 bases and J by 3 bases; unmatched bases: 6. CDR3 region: CASSSTGAVYNEQFF. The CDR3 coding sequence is TGCGCCAGCAGCTCTACAGGGGCCGTCTACAATGAGCAGTTCTTC.